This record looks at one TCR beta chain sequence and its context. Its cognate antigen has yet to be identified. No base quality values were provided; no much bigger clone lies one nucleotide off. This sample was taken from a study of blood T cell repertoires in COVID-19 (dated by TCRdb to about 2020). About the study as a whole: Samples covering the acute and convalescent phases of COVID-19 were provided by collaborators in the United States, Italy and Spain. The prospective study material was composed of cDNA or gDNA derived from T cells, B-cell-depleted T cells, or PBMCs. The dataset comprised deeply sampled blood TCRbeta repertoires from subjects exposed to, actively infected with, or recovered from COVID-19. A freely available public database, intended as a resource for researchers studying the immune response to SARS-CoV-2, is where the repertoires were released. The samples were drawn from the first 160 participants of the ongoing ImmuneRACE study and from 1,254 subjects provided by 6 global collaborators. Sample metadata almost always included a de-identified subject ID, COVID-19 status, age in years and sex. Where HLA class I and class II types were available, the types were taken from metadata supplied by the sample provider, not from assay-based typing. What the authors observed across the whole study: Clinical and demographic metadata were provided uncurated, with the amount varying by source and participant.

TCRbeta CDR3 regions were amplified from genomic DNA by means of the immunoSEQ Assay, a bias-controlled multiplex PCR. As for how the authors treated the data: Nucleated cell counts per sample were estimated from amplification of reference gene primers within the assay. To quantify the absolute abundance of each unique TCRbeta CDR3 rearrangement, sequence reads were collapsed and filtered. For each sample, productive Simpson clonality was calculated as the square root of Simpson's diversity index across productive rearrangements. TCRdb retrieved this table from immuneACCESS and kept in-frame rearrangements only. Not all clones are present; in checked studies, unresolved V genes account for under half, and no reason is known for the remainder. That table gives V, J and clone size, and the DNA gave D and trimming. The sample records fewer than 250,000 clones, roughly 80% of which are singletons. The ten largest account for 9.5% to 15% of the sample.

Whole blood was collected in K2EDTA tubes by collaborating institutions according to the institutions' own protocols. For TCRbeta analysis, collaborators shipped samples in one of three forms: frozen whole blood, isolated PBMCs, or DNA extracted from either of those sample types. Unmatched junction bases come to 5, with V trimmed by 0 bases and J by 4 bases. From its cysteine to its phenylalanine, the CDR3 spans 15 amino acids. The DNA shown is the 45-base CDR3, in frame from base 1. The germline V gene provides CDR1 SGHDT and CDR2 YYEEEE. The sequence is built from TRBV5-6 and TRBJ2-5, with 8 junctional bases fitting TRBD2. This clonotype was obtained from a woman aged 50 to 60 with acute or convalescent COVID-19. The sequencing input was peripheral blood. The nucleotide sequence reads TGTGCCAGCAGCTTGGTCGGGAGGGCCGGAGAGACCCAGTACTTC. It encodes CASSLVGRAGETQYF. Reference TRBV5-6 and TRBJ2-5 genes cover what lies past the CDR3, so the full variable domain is DAGVTQSPTHLIKTRGQQVTLRCSPKSGHDTVSWYQQALGQGPQFIFQYYEEEERQRGNFPDRFSGHQFPNYSSELNVNALLLGDSALYLCASSLVGRAGETQYFGPGTRLLVL.